The 14 T cell receptor beta chains in this list originate from one sample, sequenced in a study of memory CD4+ T cells and cytomegalovirus serostatus. The sort gate was single viable CD3+CD4+CD8-CD45RO+ cells for memory CD4+ T cells. Generated by immunoSEQ multiplex PCR, the TCRdb table keeps only in-frame clones and is missing some. The sample holds under 50,000 clones, just under 80% seen once. The sample was memory CD4+ T cells from blood. Receptors originate from an adult in good health and CMV-seronegative.

V and J are TRBV2 and TRBJ2-1, with 9 bases aligning to TRBD2. In germline, CDR1 is SNHLY, CDR2 FYNNEI. Losses at the gene ends were 1 base for V and 3 bases for J; bases not matched to a gene: 1. The CDR3 is made up of 15 amino acids. CDR3: CASSEETSGYNEQFF. The CDR3 DNA sequence: TGTGCCAGCAGTGAAGAGACTAGCGGCTACAATGAGCAGTTCTTC.

This clone has a single count. The chain is built from TRBV4-2 and TRBJ2-2, with D perhaps matching TRBD1 (5 bases). The CDR3 extends over 14 amino acids. From germline, CDR1 is LGHNA and CDR2 YNFKEQ. The V end was cut by 1 base, the J end by 4 bases, with 7 bases between. In DNA form, the CDR3 reads TGTGCCAGCAGCCAAGCTAGGGGCACCGGGGAGCTGTTTTTT. It encodes CASSQARGTGELFF.

With respect to this clone: The DNA is left out, because the CDR3 cannot be placed on it with certainty; the CDR3 is given as TCRdb lists it. V is TRBV27 and J is TRBJ2-1; the table's D gene call, TRBD2, was not cross checked with the DNA. The CDR3 extends over 17 residues, inclusive of both ends. Germline lookup yields CDR1 MNHEY and CDR2 SMNVEV (reference sequence). The CDR3 region is CASSSSGLAGGIGEQFF.

This rearrangement joins TRBV5-1 to TRBJ2-3; 15 bases line up with TRBD2. CDR1 is SGHRS, CDR2 YFSETQ, per germline. V trimming: 3 bases; J trimming: 2 bases; junction bases outside the gene matches: 4. The CDR3 consists of 17 residues. The chain's CDR3 is CASSWTSGGAATDTQYF. The CDR3 bases are TGCGCCAGCAGCTGGACTAGCGGGGGGGCGGCCACAGATACGCAGTATTTT. Using reference TRBV5-1 and TRBJ2-3 for the parts outside the CDR3, the full variable domain is KAGVTQTPRYLIKTRGQQVTLSCSPISGHRSVSWYQQTPGQGLQFLFEYFSETQRNKGNFPGRFSGRQFSNSRSEMNVSTLELGDSALYLCASSWTSGGAATDTQYFGPGTRLTVL.

This CDR3 is CASSLEGGLAGSNEQFF. The CDR3 nucleotides read TGTGCCAGCAGCTTAGAGGGCGGACTAGCGGGCTCCAATGAGCAGTTCTTC. V usage is TRBV11-2 and J usage is TRBJ2-1; 11 nucleotides line up with TRBD2. The CDR3 extends over 17 amino acids. Germline V lookup: CDR1 SGHAT, CDR2 FQNNGV. V was clipped by 0 bases and J by 6 bases; unmatched bases: 7.

This clone was recorded a few times. This rearrangement joins TRBV7-8 to TRBJ1-5, with TRBD1 as a possible D gene (5 bases). The CDR3 contains 15 residues. Between the trimmed V and J ends, which lost 5 bases and 4 bases, there was a span of 15 bases. CDR1 SGHVS and CDR2 FQNEAQ come from the germline V gene. The CDR3 nucleotides read TGTGCCAGCAGCCGAGTGCAGGGACCAAATCAGCCCCAGCATTTT. Residues: CASSRVQGPNQPQHF.

This clone was observed a handful of times. The rearrangement joins TRBV9 to TRBJ1-4; D unclear. The germline V and J ends were trimmed by 3 bases and 7 bases, with 13 bases remaining between them. This CDR3 has 14 residues. Germline CDR1 is SGDLS and CDR2 is YYNGEE. The CDR3 DNA reads as TGTGCCAGCAGCGCTCTCCCGGGCGGTGAAAAACTGTTTTTT. It codes for CASSALPGGEKLFF.

The chain joins TRBV28 to TRBJ1-2, with D hard to call. CDR1 MDHEN and CDR2 SYDVKM come from the germline V gene. The CDR3 contains 12 residues. The V end was cut by 2 bases, the J end by 2 bases, with 3 bases between. CDR3 bases: TGTGCCAGCAGTTTAACAAACTATGGCTACACCTTC. Its translation is CASSLTNYGYTF.

The V call is TRBV28, the J call TRBJ1-6; no clear D gene. The CDR3 length is 11 residues. V was trimmed by 6 bases and J by 6 bases, leaving 3 bases between them. The germline gives CDR1 MDHEN, CDR2 SYDVKM. The CDR3 sequence is CASSRNSPLHF. CDR3 sequence (DNA): TGTGCCAGCAGCCGTAATTCACCCCTCCACTTT.

The chain uses TRBV5-4 and TRBJ1-3; the D is unclear. Trimming left V 1 base short and J 6 bases short, with 8 bases between. The germline CDR1 and CDR2 sequences are SGHNT and YYREEE (reference sequence). The CDR3 covers 13 residues. The CDR3: CASSLPSQNTIYF. CDR3 sequence (DNA): TGTGCCAGCAGCTTGCCAAGCCAAAACACCATATATTTT.

Points on this clone: No conserved phenylalanine or tryptophan ends this CDR3, so it is likely a read error. No DNA is shown, since the ends of the CDR3 on it are uncertain; the CDR3 is the one TCRdb lists. The V gene is TRBV20-1, the J gene TRBJ1-1. 10 amino acids form the CDR3, both terminal residues included. The germline V gene has CDR1 DFQATT and CDR2 SNEGSKA (reference sequence). The CDR3 spells CSAWTLGGAR.

This clone was seen more than once but under ten times. The chain couples TRBV4-3 to TRBJ1-1; D gene ambiguous. Germline V gene sequence: CDR1 LGHNA, CDR2 YSLEER. The CDR3 has 15 amino acids. The V gene lost 0 bases and the J gene lost 1 base, with 9 bases spanning the gap. CDR3 residues: CASSQDRLGNTEAFF. CDR3 DNA: TGCGCCAGCAGCCAAGACAGGTTGGGGAACACTGAAGCTTTCTTT.

The CDR3 bases are TGTGCCAGTAGTATAGCATCCGGACAGGGCGGATATGGCTACACCTTC. As protein: CASSIASGQGGYGYTF. J is TRBJ1-2 and V is TRBV19; 8 positions agree with TRBD1. Germline-derived CDR1 and CDR2 are LNHDA and SQIVND (reference sequence). J lost 5 bases, V lost 1 base, and 9 bases had no gene match. CDR3 length equals 16 residues.

The CDR3 loop reads CASSPRGWEQYF. CDR3 coding DNA: TGTGCCAGCAGTCCGAGGGGCTGGGAGCAGTACTTC. V and J are TRBV6-5 and TRBJ2-7, with D perhaps matching TRBD1 or TRBD2 (5 bases each). The CDR3 is 12 amino acids. Per germline, CDR1 MNHEY and CDR2 SVGAGI. The V gene lost 5 bases and the J gene lost 7 bases, with 12 bases spanning the gap.